The sequence of this T cell receptor (beta chain) was determined in a study of cytomegalovirus exposure and HLA in healthy donors. Looking at the study overall: Genotyping of some 400 donors showed that 65% to 90% belonged to the Caucasian-associated ancestry cluster.

Germline V gene sequence: CDR1 MNHNY, CDR2 SVGAGI (reference sequence). CDR3 length: 13 amino acids. V lost 7 bases and J lost 4, with 11 bases in between. It was with 60 Vbeta and 13 Jbeta primers that the PCR ran. Authors' data handling: It was a later analysis that counted about 80 million unique TCR beta chains, of which 9.5 million to 14 million were shared. Sequencing was performed with immunoSEQ multiplex PCR; in TCRdb, only in-frame clones are kept and a portion is missing. Clonal size and the V and J genes are those of that table, whereas D and trimming came from the DNA. In the table there are about 120,000 clones, about four fifths of which are singletons. This clone appeared a few times.

The sequence was obtained from a woman aged 40 to 49 in good health and CMV-seronegative. The chain recombines TRBV6-6 with TRBJ1-5; D gene unclear. The sample was PBMCs. The CDR3 region has the DNA TGTGCCAGCAACAACCCGGGGAATCAGCCCCAGCATTTT. This codes for CASNNPGNQPQHF.